These 32 T cell receptor beta chains originate from one sample sequenced in a study of blood T cell repertoires in COVID-19. Measured with immunoSEQ multiplex PCR; TCRdb has only the in-frame clones, and not every one. The data contain over 70,000 clones, about 85% of them singletons. The specimen was peripheral blood. The receptors here all came from a man aged 55 to 69 with COVID-19, enrolled during active disease.

The V and J genes are TRBV19 and TRBJ2-7; weak D call: TRBD1 (6 bases). V gave up 2 bases and J gave up 3 bases, with 17 bases separating them. Germline CDR1 is LNHDA and CDR2 is SQIVND (reference sequence). CDR3 length: 16 residues. CDR3 sequence: CASSISRDTRLYEQYF. In DNA, the CDR3 is TGTGCCAGTAGTATATCCCGGGACACGCGGCTCTACGAGCAGTACTTC.

J is TRBJ2-5 and V is TRBV30, with D possibly being TRBD2 (5 bases). V lost 5 bases and J lost 1, with 11 bases in between. The germline V gene encodes CDR1 GTSNPN and CDR2 SVGIG (reference sequence). The CDR3 sequence is 13 residues long. CDR3 loop: CAWAMRVQETQYF. CDR3 nucleotides: TGTGCCTGGGCTATGCGGGTCCAAGAGACCCAGTACTTC.

The chain employs TRBV2 and TRBJ1-5; perhaps TRBD1 as D (5 bases). The V end lost 8 bases, the J end lost 15 bases, and 20 bases lay between the germline ends. Germline CDR1 and CDR2: SNHLY and FYNNEI. This CDR3 is built from 12 residues. CDR3 amino acids: CASGGGTGPRHF. DNA of the CDR3: TGTGCCAGCGGTGGGGGGACTGGCCCGCGGCATTTT.

The CDR3 protein is CASRGLAGRYEQYF. As DNA, the CDR3 is TGTGCCAGCAGGGGACTAGCGGGCCGGTACGAGCAGTACTTC. This chain joins TRBV2 and TRBJ2-7; 12 bases line up with TRBD2. V shed 6 bases and J 4 bases; nucleotides not matched to a gene: 4. The CDR3 sequence is 14 residues long. Per the germline V gene, CDR1 is SNHLY and CDR2 is FYNNEI.

The chain is built from TRBV5-1 and TRBJ1-1; D uncertain. The germline gives CDR1 SGHRS, CDR2 YFSETQ. The CDR3 totals 10 residues. Written as DNA, the CDR3 is TGCGGCCAGCAGAGGACTGAAGCTTTCTTT. It encodes CGQQRTEAFF.

J is TRBJ1-4 and V is TRBV6-5, with TRBD1 matching 10 bases. Per germline, CDR1 MNHEY and CDR2 SVGAGI. The CDR3 has 16 amino acids. The ends lost 2 bases at V and 7 bases at J; junction bases unmatched: 7. CDR3 region: CASSYAPGTGVEKLFF. CDR3 DNA sequence: TGTGCCAGCAGTTACGCCCCCGGGACAGGGGTTGAAAAACTGTTTTTT.

This chain connects TRBV19 to TRBJ2-2; 8 nucleotides match TRBD1. The J segment lost 4 bases and the V segment lost 7 bases, leaving 14 bases of the junction unmatched. The CDR3 covers 17 residues. Germline CDR1 LNHDA, CDR2 SQIVND (reference sequence). The CDR3 loop is CASTPGTGRAFTGELFF. The DNA of the CDR3 is TGTGCCAGTACTCCTGGGACAGGCAGAGCCTTCACCGGGGAGCTGTTTTTT.

V gene TRBV13 combines with J gene TRBJ1-2, with a weak D call TRBD1 (5 bases). Germline CDR1 and CDR2: PRHDT and FYEKMQ (reference sequence). V was cut by 5 bases and J by 3 bases, with 13 bases left in between. The CDR3 length is 14 residues. CDR3 protein: CASSPRWGYYGYTF. CDR3 bases: TGTGCCAGCAGCCCACGGTGGGGCTACTATGGCTACACCTTC.

The rearrangement links TRBV7-3 to TRBJ2-5; possible D gene TRBD2, 7 bases. Germline V CDR1 and CDR2: SGHTA, FQGTGA. The germline V and J ends were trimmed by 4 bases and 3 bases, with 15 bases remaining between them. The length of the CDR3 is 15 residues. In DNA form, the CDR3 reads TGTGCCAGCAGCTCACGAGGGGGGGCGGAAGAGACCCAGTACTTC. Translated: CASSSRGGAEETQYF.

This chain links TRBV10-1 with TRBJ2-3, with TRBD2 identical over 13 bases. The CDR3 has 15 residues. With 0 bases clipped from V and 6 bases from J, the junction kept 0 bases outside the gene matches. Germline lookup yields CDR1 WNHNN and CDR2 SYGVQD (reference sequence). DNA for the CDR3: TGCGCCAGCAGTGAGTCGACTAGCGGGGGGGATACGCAGTATTTT. This translates into CASSESTSGGDTQYF.

The chain links TRBV14 to TRBJ2-5, with D hard to call. Trimming removed 2 bases at V and 1 base at J, with 8 bases between. This CDR3 has 14 amino acids. Looked up from germline, CDR1 is SGHDN and CDR2 is FVKESK. CDR3 residues: CASSQSDIQETQYF. In DNA, the CDR3 is TGTGCCAGCAGCCAATCCGACATCCAAGAGACCCAGTACTTC.

The rearrangement uses TRBV6-1 and TRBJ2-3; TRBD1 matches at 10 bases. V shed 4 bases and J 2 bases; nucleotides not matched to a gene: 9. The CDR3 covers 17 residues. CDR1 is MNHNS, CDR2 SASEGT, per germline. CDR3 protein: CASSAMRDRGNTDTQYF. The CDR3 nucleotides are TGTGCCAGCAGTGCAATGCGGGACAGGGGAAACACAGATACGCAGTATTTT.

The chain links TRBV2 to TRBJ2-7; TRBD2 aligns across 11 bases. The CDR3 length is 15 residues. V was pared by 3 bases and J by 5 bases, with 6 bases of the junction left unmatched. Germline lookup yields CDR1 SNHLY and CDR2 FYNNEI. CDR3 sequence (DNA): TGTGCCAGCAGTGACTATAGCGGGGGGGCCCACGAGCAGTACTTC. Its protein is CASSDYSGGAHEQYF.

The chain recombines TRBV6-5 with TRBJ2-7; 7 nucleotides agree with TRBD1. CDR1 MNHEY and CDR2 SVGAGI come from the germline V gene. Unmatched junction bases numbered 10, after V lost 6 bases and J lost 2 bases. CDR3 size: 15 residues. The CDR3 region is CASRDAGTVAYEQYF. CDR3 nucleotide sequence: TGTGCCAGCAGGGACGCCGGGACAGTGGCCTACGAGCAGTACTTC.

CDR3 loop: CASSKNRGNYGYTF. The CDR3, as DNA: TGTGCCAGCAGCAAAAACAGGGGGAACTATGGCTACACCTTC. The chain combines TRBV7-2 with TRBJ1-2; 8 bases align to TRBD1. Germline lookup yields CDR1 SGHTA and CDR2 FQGNSA. The CDR3 extends over 14 amino acids. The J segment lost 2 bases and the V segment lost 5 bases, leaving 4 bases of the junction unmatched.

The rearrangement joins TRBV6-6 to TRBJ2-2, with D perhaps matching TRBD1 (5 bases). CDR1 MNHNY and CDR2 SVGAGI come from the germline V gene (reference sequence). CDR3 length: 15 amino acids. Trimming removed 6 bases at V and 1 base at J, with 12 bases between. CDR3 protein: CASSFGHLNTGELFF. In DNA, the CDR3 is TGTGCCAGCAGCTTTGGACATTTGAACACCGGGGAGCTGTTTTTT.

The gene calls are TRBV19 and TRBJ1-4; possibly TRBD1 for D (6 bases). The CDR3 runs 15 residues. The ends were cut back, 6 bases at V and 7 bases at J, with 18 bases in the middle. The germline V gene encodes CDR1 LNHDA and CDR2 SQIVND (reference sequence). CDR3 in amino acids: CASRWRGGEFEKLFF. CDR3 bases: TGTGCCAGTAGGTGGAGGGGGGGCGAGTTTGAAAAACTGTTTTTT.

This rearrangement joins TRBV29-1 to TRBJ1-1; 8 positions agree with TRBD1. Germline V gives CDR1 SQVTM, CDR2 ANQGSEA. This CDR3 is built from 14 residues. V lost 6 bases to trimming and J lost 1 base; unmatched junction nucleotides: 7. The CDR3 region has the DNA TGCAGCGTGCGGACAGGGCGGACGAACACTGAAGCTTTCTTT. Translation gives CSVRTGRTNTEAFF.

This chain uses TRBV12-3 or TRBV12-4 with TRBJ1-2; D call uncertain. The CDR3 totals 11 residues. V lost 3 bases, J lost 7 bases, and 6 bases lay in between. CDR3: CASSFGLGYTF. The CDR3 DNA follows: TGTGCCAGCAGTTTTGGACTTGGCTACACCTTC.

The chain links TRBV6-5 to TRBJ2-7, with 10 bases lining up with TRBD1. Trimming removed 6 bases from V and 5 bases from J; junction bases left unmatched: 7. CDR1 is MNHEY and CDR2 is SVGAGI in the germline V gene. This CDR3 is built from 14 residues. The CDR3 DNA is TGTGCCAGCAGCGGTCGACAGGGGGCGGACGAGCAGTACTTC. Translating it yields CASSGRQGADEQYF.

This clone was picked up many times. The chain links TRBV6-5 to TRBJ1-1; a weak D match, TRBD1 (6 bases). The CDR3 is 13 residues long. The germline V gene has CDR1 MNHEY and CDR2 SVGAGI. Trimming removed 10 bases at V and 3 bases at J, with 15 bases between. CDR3 bases: TGTGCCACCCAGTTACAGGGTTACACTGAAGCTTTCTTT. It codes for CATQLQGYTEAFF.

The sample holds one count of this clone. The chain uses TRBV2 and TRBJ1-2; D is possibly TRBD1 (6 bases). CDR3 size: 14 residues. The V gene's germline CDR1 is SNHLY and CDR2 FYNNEI. V lost 3 bases and J 2 bases, leaving 10 bases between the germline ends. The CDR3 here is CASSDLQGNYGYTF. The CDR3, as DNA: TGTGCCAGCAGTGACTTACAGGGAAACTATGGCTACACCTTC.

This sequence joins TRBV29-1 and TRBJ2-7; 10 bases match TRBD2. J gave up 1 base and V 4 bases, and 4 bases lay outside the gene matches. Germline CDR1 SQVTM, CDR2 ANQGSEA. The CDR3 sequence is 14 residues long. Here the CDR3 reads CSVGGTSVSYEQYF. As DNA, the CDR3 is TGCAGCGTTGGGGGGACTAGCGTATCCTACGAGCAGTACTTC.

This chain connects TRBV6-1 to TRBJ2-7; D unclear. CDR1 is MNHNS and CDR2 is SASEGT in the germline V gene. With 2 bases removed from V and 2 bases from J, the gap between germline ends came to 10 bases. The CDR3 contains 14 residues. The CDR3 loop is CASSEMIDTYEQYF. Here the CDR3 DNA reads TGTGCCAGCAGTGAAATGATAGACACCTACGAGCAGTACTTC.

The V gene is TRBV6-6, the J gene TRBJ2-3; 8 bases match TRBD2. The CDR3 consists of 15 residues. V lost 7 bases to trimming and J lost 1 base; unmatched junction nucleotides: 7. Germline CDR1 and CDR2: MNHNY and SVGAGI (reference sequence). CDR3 amino acids: CASTLSGIGTDTQYF. CDR3 nucleotide sequence: TGTGCCAGCACCCTTAGCGGGATAGGCACAGATACGCAGTATTTT.

This chain links TRBV4-2 with TRBJ2-7, with 7 positions matching TRBD2. The germline CDR1 and CDR2 sequences are LGHNA and YNFKEQ. This CDR3 is built from 17 residues. After removal of 0 bases from V and 4 bases from J, the junction contained 12 bases not matched to a gene. The CDR3 region is CASSQDEWSGIDYEQYF. DNA for the CDR3: TGTGCCAGCAGCCAAGATGAATGGAGCGGGATTGATTACGAGCAGTACTTC.

This chain connects TRBV9 to TRBJ1-2; tentative D call: TRBD1 (6 bases). In germline, CDR1 is SGDLS, CDR2 YYNGEE. The CDR3 is 15 amino acids. The V end lost 3 bases, the J end lost 1 base, and 13 bases lay between the germline ends. In nucleotides, the CDR3 is TGTGCCAGCAGCGCCCGGGACACCTATAACTATGGCTACACCTTC. Its translation is CASSARDTYNYGYTF.

V is TRBV5-1 and J is TRBJ2-5, with 14 bases fitting TRBD2. CDR1 is SGHRS, CDR2 YFSETQ, per germline. With V trimmed by 4 bases and J by 5 bases, 7 bases remained unmatched. There are 16 residues in the CDR3. CDR3 sequence reads: CASSPTSGGAEETQYF. CDR3 nucleotides: TGCGCCAGCAGCCCGACTAGCGGGGGGGCCGAGGAGACCCAGTACTTC.

This clone was detected a few times. This chain connects TRBV5-1 to TRBJ2-1; 7 bases fit TRBD2. From germline, CDR1 is SGHRS and CDR2 YFSETQ. V trimming: 3 bases; J trimming: 2 bases; junction bases outside the gene matches: 5. There are 15 residues in the CDR3. The CDR3 spells CASSSASGTYNEQFF. The CDR3 DNA is TGCGCCAGCAGCTCCGCTAGCGGCACCTACAATGAGCAGTTCTTC.

This sequence joins TRBV9 and TRBJ2-3; weak D call: TRBD2 (5 bases). The germline V gene has CDR1 SGDLS and CDR2 YYNGEE. The CDR3 covers 17 residues. Trimming removed 4 bases from V and 4 bases from J, with 22 bases in between. The CDR3 nucleotides read TGTGCCAGCAGCCCCCGCGGAAGGTATCTAGCTGCAGATACGCAGTATTTT. This codes for CASSPRGRYLAADTQYF.

The rearrangement uses TRBV7-2 and TRBJ2-3; tentatively, D is TRBD2 (6 bases). Deletions cut 4 bases from V and 7 bases from J, with 15 bases between. This CDR3 spans 14 amino acids. The germline gives CDR1 SGHTA, CDR2 FQGNSA. This chain's CDR3 is CASSSGTGGNTQYF. The CDR3 DNA sequence: TGTGCCAGCAGCTCAGGGACTGGGGGAAATACGCAGTATTTT. Full variable domain (outside the CDR3, taken from reference TRBV7-2 and TRBJ2-3): GAGVSQSPSNKVTEKGKDVELRCDPISGHTALYWYRQSLGQGLEFLIYFQGNSAPDKSGLPSDRFSAERTGGSVSTLTIQRTQQEDSAVYLCASSSGTGGNTQYFGPGTRLTVL.

V usage is TRBV18 and J usage is TRBJ2-3; TRBD1 matches at 10 bases. V dropped 3 bases and J dropped 1; count of bases not matched to a gene: 1. There are 15 residues in the CDR3. The germline gives CDR1 KGHSH, CDR2 LQKENI. The CDR3 protein is CASSPGTGGTDTQYF. CDR3 DNA sequence: TGTGCCAGCTCACCCGGGACAGGGGGCACAGATACGCAGTATTTT.